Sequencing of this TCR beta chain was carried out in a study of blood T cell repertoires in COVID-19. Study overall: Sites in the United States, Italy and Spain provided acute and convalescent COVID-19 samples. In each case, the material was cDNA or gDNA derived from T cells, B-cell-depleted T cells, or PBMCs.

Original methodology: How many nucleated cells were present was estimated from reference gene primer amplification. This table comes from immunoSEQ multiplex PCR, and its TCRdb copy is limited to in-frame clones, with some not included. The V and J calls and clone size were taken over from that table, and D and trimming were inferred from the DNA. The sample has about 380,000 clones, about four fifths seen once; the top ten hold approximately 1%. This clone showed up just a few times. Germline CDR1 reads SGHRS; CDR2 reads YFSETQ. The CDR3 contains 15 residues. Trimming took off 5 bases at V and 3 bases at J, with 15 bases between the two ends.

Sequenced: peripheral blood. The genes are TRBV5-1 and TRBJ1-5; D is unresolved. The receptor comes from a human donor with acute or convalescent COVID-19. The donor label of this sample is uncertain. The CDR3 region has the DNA TGCGCCAGCAGGCCCGGGGTATCGGACAATCAGCCCCAGCATTTT. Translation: CASRPGVSDNQPQHF.